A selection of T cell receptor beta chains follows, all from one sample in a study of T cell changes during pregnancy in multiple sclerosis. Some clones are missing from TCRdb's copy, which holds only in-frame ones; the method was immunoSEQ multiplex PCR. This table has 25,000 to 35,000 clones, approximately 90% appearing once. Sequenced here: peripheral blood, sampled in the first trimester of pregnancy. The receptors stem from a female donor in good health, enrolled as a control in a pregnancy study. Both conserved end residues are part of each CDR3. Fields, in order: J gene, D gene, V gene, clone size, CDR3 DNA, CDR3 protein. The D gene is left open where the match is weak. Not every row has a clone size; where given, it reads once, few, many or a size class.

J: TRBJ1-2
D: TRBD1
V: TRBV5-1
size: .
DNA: TGCGCCAGCAGCTTGGGGACAGGGACCTCTTCTAACTATGGCTACACCTTC
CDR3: CASSLGTGTSSNYGYTF

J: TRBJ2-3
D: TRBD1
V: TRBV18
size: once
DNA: TGTGCCAGCTCACCACCGATTGGGACAGGGCACACAGATACGCAGTATTTT
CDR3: CASSPPIGTGHTDTQYF

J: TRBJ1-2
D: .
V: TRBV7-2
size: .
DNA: TGTGCCAGCAGCTCGTCCCAGGGTAATGGGTATGGCTACACCTTC
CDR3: CASSSSQGNGYGYTF

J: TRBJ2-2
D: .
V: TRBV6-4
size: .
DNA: TGTGCCAGCAGTGGGACGGCGGGGACCGGGGAGCTGTTTTTT
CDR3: CASSGTAGTGELFF

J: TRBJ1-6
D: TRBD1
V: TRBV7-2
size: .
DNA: TGTGCCAGCAGCTCGCAGCCGGGACAGGTTGGATCACCCCTCCACTTT
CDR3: CASSSQPGQVGSPLHF

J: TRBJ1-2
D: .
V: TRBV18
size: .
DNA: TGTGCCAGCTCACCGACGTTCGCCACAGGATATGGCTACACCTTC
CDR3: CASSPTFATGYGYTF

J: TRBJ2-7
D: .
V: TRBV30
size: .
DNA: TGTGCCTGGAGTAACTTGATCGAGCAGTACTTC
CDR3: CAWSNLIEQYF

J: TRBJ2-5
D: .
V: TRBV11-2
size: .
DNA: TGTGCCAGCAGCCTCCTAGGGACTCAACAAGAGACCCAGTACTTC
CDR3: CASSLLGTQQETQYF

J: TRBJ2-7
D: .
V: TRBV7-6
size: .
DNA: TGTGCCAGCAGCTTACGGCGGGACTCCTACGAGCAGTACTTC
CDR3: CASSLRRDSYEQYF

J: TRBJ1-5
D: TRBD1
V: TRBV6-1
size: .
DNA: TGTGCCAGCAGTGAAGACGGGACAGGTTACCAGCCCCAGCATTTT
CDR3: CASSEDGTGYQPQHF

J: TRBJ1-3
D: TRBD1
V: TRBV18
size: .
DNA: TGTGCCAGCTCACCGCCGGGACAGCATTCTGGAAACACCATATATTTT
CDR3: CASSPPGQHSGNTIYF

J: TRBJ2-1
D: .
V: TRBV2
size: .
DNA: TGTGCCAGCAGTGAAGGTTGGCGGGACTACAATGAGCAGTTCTTC
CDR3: CASSEGWRDYNEQFF

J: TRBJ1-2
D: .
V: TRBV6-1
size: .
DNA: TGTGCCAGCATGCCCGACGACAGCATCTATGGCTACACCTTC
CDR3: CASMPDDSIYGYTF

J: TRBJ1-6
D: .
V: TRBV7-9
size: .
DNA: TGTGCCAGCAGCTCCCTCTCGGGGCTCCACTTT
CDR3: CASSSLSGLHF

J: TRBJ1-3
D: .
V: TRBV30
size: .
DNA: TGTGCCTGGACCCACGACAGTGCCAATTTTAACACCATATATTTT
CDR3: CAWTHDSANFNTIYF

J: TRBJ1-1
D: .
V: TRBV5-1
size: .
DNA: TGCGCCAGCAGCTTCTCTCCGGGGAACACTGAAGCTTTCTTT
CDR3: CASSFSPGNTEAFF

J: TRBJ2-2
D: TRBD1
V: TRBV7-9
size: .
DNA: TGTGCCATATACAGGGGAGAGGTCGGGGAGCTGTTTTTT
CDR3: CAIYRGEVGELFF

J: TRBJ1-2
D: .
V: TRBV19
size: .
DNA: TGTGCCAGTAGTACGGGAACATTAGCTAACTATGGCTACACCTTC
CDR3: CASSTGTLANYGYTF

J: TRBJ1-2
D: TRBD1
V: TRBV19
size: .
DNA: TGTGCCAGCACTAACTCAGGGGGCCGGGGCTACACCTTC
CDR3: CASTNSGGRGYTF

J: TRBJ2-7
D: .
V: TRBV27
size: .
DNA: TGTGCCAGCAGTTTGGGTCAGGCAATGACGGAGCAGTACTTC
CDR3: CASSLGQAMTEQYF

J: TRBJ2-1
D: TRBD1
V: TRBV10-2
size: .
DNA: TGCGCCAGCAGTCGTGCGATGACAGGGCCATACAATGAGCAGTTCTTC
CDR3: CASSRAMTGPYNEQFF

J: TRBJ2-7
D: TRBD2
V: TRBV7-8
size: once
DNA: TGTGCCAGCAGCCGTACACTAGCGGCCGTACTCTCCTACGAGCAGTACTTC
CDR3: CASSRTLAAVLSYEQYF

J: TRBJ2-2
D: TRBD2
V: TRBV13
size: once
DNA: TGTGCCAGCAGCTTATTGCGGGGGACCGGGGAGCTGTTTTTT
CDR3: CASSLLRGTGELFF

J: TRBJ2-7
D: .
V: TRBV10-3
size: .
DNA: TGTGCCATCAGTGATGTAGGGGATTCCTACGAGCAGTACTTC
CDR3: CAISDVGDSYEQYF

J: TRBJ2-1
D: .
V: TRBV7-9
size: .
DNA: TGTGCCAGCAGCCAGGAGGGGGCTAGCGGGTACAATGAGCAGTTCTTC
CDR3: CASSQEGASGYNEQFF

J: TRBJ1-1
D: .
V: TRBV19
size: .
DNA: TGTGCCAGTAGTATCCAGGGGCGTCCTGAAGCTTTCTTT
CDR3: CASSIQGRPEAFF

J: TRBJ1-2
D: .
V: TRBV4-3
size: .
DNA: TGCGCCAGCAGCCAAGAGGCACAGAACTATGGCTACACCTTC
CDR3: CASSQEAQNYGYTF

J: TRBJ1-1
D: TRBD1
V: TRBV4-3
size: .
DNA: TGCGCCAGCAGCCTCGACACAGGGGGCAGGACTGAAGCTTTCTTT
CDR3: CASSLDTGGRTEAFF

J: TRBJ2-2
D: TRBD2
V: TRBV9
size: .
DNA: TGTGCCAGCAGCGTAGCGCTAGCGGGAGGCTTCGGGGAGCTGTTTTTT
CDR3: CASSVALAGGFGELFF

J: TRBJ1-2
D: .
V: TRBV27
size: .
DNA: TGTGCCAGCAGTTTCGATTCCGGCTATGGCTACACCTTC
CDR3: CASSFDSGYGYTF

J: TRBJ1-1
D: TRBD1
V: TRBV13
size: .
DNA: TGTGCCAGCAGCTTAGCCGTGCAGGGGGTTAAGAACACTGAAGCTTTCTTT
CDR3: CASSLAVQGVKNTEAFF

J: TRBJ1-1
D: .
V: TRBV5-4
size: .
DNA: TGTGCCAGCAGCTCACCGACAGGTTTGAACACTGAAGCTTTCTTT
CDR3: CASSSPTGLNTEAFF

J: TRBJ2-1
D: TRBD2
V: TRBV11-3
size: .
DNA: TGTGCCAGCAGCTTGGGACTAGCGGGAATGTATGAGCAGTTCTTC
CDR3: CASSLGLAGMYEQFF

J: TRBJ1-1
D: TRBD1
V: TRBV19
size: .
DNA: TGTGCCAGTAACCAAGGGACAGGGAGGTCGATGAACACTGAAGCTTTCTTT
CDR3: CASNQGTGRSMNTEAFF

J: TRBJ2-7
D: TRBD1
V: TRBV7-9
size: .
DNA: TGTGCCAGCGGACAGGGGGCCTACGAGCAGTACTTC
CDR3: CASGQGAYEQYF

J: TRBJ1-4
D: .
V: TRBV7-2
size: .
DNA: TGTGCCAGCAGCTCCCATGGCCAGTTTAATGAAAAACTGTTTTTT
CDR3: CASSSHGQFNEKLFF

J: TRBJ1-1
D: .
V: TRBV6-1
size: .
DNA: TGTGCCAGCAGTGCCCGGAGGGGCGGCGGGACTGAAGCTTTCTTT
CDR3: CASSARRGGGTEAFF

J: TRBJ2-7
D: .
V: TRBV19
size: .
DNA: TGTGCCAGTAGTATAGGTTGGGGCAGCTACGAGCAGTACTTC
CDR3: CASSIGWGSYEQYF

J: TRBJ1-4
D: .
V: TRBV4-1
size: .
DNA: TGCGCCAGCAGCCAAGTCTCCACAGGGAATGAAAAACTGTTTTTT
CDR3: CASSQVSTGNEKLFF

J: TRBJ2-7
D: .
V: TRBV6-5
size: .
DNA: TGTGCCAGCAGTTATAGGGGGCAGGGAGGCTACGAGCAGTACTTC
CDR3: CASSYRGQGGYEQYF

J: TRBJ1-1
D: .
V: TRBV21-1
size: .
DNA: TGTGCCAGCAGCGCTCGAGGGGGTTGGGATGACACTGAAGCTTTCTTT
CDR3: CASSARGGWDDTEAFF

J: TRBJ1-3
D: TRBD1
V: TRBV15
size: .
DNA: TGTGCCACCGCAACTGATAGGACAGGTCCGGGGGCCATCTCTGGAAACACCATATATTTT
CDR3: CATATDRTGPGAISGNTIYF

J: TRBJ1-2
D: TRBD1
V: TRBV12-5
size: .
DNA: TGTGCTAGTGGTTTGGACTTCAAGGACAGGGACTATGGCTACACCTTC
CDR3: CASGLDFKDRDYGYTF

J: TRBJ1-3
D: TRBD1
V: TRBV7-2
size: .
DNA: TGTGCCAGCAGCCCTGGGACAGGGAGAAACACCATATATTTT
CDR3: CASSPGTGRNTIYF

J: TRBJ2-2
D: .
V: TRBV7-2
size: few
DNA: TGTGCCAGCAGCCCCTCCACAGGGGAGCTGTTTTTT
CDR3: CASSPSTGELFF

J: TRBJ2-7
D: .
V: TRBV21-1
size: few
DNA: TGTGCCAGCAGCAACCCAGGGGCCCACGAGCAGTACTTC
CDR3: CASSNPGAHEQYF

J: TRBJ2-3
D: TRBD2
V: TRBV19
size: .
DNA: TGTGCCAGTAGTATCCAGACTAGCGGGCAGGGTACAGATACGCAGTATTTT
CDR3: CASSIQTSGQGTDTQYF

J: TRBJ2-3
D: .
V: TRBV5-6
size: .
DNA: TGTGCCAGCAGCCGCAACCCGGGACAATACACAGATACGCAGTATTTT
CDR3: CASSRNPGQYTDTQYF

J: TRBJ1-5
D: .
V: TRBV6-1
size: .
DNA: TGTGCCACCGATCAGGGAAATCAGCCCCAGCATTTT
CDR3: CATDQGNQPQHF

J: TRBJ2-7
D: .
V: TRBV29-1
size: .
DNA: TGCAGCGTTGAAGCCCAGGGAACCACCTACGAGCAGTACTTC
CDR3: CSVEAQGTTYEQYF

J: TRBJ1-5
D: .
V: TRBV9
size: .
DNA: TGTGCCAGCAGCGAGGGACAAAATAGCAATCAGTCCCAGCATTTT
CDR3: CASSEGQNSNQSQHF